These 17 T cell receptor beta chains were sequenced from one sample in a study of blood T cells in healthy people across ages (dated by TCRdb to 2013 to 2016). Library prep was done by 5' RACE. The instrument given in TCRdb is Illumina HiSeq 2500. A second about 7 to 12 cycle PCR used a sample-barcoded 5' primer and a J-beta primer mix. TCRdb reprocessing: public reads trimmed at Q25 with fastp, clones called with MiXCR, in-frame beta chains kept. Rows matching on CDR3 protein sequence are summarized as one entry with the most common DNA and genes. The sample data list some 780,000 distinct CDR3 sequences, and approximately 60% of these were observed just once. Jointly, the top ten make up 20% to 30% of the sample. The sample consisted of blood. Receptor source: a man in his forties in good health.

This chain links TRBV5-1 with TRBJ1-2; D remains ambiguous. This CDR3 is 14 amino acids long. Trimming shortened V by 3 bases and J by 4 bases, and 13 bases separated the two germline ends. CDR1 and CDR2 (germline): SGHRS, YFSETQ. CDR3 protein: CASSSPTDPYGYTF. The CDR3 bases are TGCGCCAGCAGCTCCCCGACTGATCCCTATGGCTACACCTTC.

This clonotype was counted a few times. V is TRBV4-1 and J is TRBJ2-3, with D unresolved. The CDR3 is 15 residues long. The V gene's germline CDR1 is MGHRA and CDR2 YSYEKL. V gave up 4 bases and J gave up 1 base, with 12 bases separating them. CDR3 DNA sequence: TGCGCCAGCAGCCCCTGGATAGCCGGCACAGATACGCAGTATTTT. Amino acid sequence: CASSPWIAGTDTQYF.

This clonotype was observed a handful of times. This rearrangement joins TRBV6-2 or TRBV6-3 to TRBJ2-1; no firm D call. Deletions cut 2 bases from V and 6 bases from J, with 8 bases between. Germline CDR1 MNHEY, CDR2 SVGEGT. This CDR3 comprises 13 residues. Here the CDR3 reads CASSYGGRNEQFF. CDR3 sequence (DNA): TGTGCCAGCAGTTACGGCGGCCGCAATGAGCAGTTCTTC.

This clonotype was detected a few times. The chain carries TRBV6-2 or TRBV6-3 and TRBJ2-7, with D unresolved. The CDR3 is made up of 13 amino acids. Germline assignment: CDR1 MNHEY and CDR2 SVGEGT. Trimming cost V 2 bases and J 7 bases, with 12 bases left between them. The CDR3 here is CASSYGSRTEQYF. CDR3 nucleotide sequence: TGTGCCAGCAGTTACGGATCTCGGACGGAGCAGTACTTC.

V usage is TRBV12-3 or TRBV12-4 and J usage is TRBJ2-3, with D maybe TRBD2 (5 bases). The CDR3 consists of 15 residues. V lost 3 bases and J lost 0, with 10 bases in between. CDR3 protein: CASSFNQRSTDTQYF. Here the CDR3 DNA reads TGTGCCAGCAGTTTTAACCAGCGGAGCACAGATACGCAGTATTTT.

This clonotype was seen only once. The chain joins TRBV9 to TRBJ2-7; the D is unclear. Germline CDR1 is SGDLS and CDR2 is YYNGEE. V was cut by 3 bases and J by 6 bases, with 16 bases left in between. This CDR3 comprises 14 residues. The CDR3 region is CASSEKGIGREQYF. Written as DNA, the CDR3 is TGTGCCAGCAGCGAGAAGGGAATAGGGCGCGAGCAGTACTTC.

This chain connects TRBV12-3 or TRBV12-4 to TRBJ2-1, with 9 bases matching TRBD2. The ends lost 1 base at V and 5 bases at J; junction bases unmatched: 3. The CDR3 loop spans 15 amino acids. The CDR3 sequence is CASSLVGGRDNEQFF. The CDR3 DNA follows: TGTGCCAGCAGTTTAGTCGGCGGGAGGGACAATGAGCAGTTCTTC.

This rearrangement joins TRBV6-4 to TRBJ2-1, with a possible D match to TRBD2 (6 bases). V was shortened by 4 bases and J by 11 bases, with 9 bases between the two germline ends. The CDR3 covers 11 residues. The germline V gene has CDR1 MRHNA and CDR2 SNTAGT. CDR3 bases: TGTGCCAGCAGTGCAGGAGGGAAGCAGTTCTTC. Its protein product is CASSAGGKQFF.

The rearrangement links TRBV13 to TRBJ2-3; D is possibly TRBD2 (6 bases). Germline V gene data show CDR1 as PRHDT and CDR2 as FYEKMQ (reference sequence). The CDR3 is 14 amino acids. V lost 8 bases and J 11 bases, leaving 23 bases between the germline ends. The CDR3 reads CASGNRDLRLLQYF. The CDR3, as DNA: TGTGCCAGCGGGAACCGGGACTTGAGACTTTTGCAGTATTTT.

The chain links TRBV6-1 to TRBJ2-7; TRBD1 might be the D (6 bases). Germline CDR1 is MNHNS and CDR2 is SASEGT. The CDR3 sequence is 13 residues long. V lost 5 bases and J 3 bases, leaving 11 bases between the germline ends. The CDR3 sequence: CASSRDMLYEQYF. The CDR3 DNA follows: TGTGCCAGCAGTCGGGACATGCTCTACGAGCAGTACTTC.

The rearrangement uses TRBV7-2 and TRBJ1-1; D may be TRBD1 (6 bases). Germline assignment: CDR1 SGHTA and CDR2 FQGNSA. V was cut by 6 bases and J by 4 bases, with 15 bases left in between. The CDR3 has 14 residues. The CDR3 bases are TGTGCCAGCAGTTGGACGGCAGGGGTCACTGAAGCTTTCTTT. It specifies CASSWTAGVTEAFF.

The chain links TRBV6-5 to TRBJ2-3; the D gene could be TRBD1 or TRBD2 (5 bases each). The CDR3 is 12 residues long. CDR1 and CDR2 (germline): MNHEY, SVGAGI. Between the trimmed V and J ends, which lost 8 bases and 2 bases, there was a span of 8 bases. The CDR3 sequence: CASWDLTDTQYF. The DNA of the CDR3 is TGTGCCAGCTGGGACCTCACAGATACGCAGTATTTT.

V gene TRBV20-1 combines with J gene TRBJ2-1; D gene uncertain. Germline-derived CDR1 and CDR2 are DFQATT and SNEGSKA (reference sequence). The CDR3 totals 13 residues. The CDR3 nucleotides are TGCAGAACTTTGGGCGTCTCCTACAATGAGCAGTTCTTC. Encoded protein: CRTLGVSYNEQFF.

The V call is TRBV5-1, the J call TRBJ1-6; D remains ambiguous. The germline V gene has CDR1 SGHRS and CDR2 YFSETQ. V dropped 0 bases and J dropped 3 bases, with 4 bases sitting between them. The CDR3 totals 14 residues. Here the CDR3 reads CASSLEGYNSPLHF. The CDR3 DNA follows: TGCGCCAGCAGCTTGGAAGGCTATAATTCACCCCTCCACTTT.

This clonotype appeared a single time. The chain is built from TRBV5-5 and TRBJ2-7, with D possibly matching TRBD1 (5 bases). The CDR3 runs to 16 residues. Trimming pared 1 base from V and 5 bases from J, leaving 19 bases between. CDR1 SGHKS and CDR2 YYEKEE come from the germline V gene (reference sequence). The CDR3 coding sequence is TGTGCCAGCAGCTTGACAGTTCCAGGGTCGGCTAACGAGCAGTACTTC. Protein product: CASSLTVPGSANEQYF.

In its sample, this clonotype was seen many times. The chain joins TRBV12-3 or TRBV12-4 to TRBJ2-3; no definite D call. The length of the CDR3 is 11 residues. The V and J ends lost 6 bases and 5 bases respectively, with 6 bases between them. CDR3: CASSSVDTQYF. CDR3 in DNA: TGTGCCAGCAGCTCGGTAGATACGCAGTATTTT.

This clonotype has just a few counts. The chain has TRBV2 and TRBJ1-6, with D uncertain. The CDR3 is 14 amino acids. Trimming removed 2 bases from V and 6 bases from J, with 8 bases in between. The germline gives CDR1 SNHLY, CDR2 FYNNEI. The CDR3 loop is CASSERQFNSPLHF. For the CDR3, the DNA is TGTGCCAGCAGTGAAAGACAATTTAATTCACCCCTCCACTTT.